This T cell receptor beta chain was recovered during a study of blood T cell repertoires in COVID-19. Germline V CDR1 and CDR2: SGHRS, YFSETQ. Germline trimming cut 3 bases from V and 11 bases from J; bases unmatched to any gene: 12. The CDR3 covers 14 residues. Sequencing was performed with immunoSEQ multiplex PCR; in TCRdb, only in-frame clones are kept and a portion is missing. The sample gives roughly 120,000 clones, around 80% of which show up once; under 2.5% is in the top ten. The chain links TRBV5-1 to TRBJ1-1, with 8 nucleotides matching TRBD1. Specimen: peripheral blood. The sequence came from a man between 65 and 85 years old with acute or convalescent COVID-19. CDR3 sequence reads: CASSSSRDRFDAFF. The DNA of the CDR3 is TGCGCCAGCAGCTCGTCCCGGGACAGGTTCGACGCTTTCTTT.